The following is a T cell receptor (beta chain) sequence with its context. Its cognate antigen is unknown. The data originate from a study of T cell responses to AZD1222 COVID-19 vaccine. Points from the study as a whole: Clonal diversity was possibly underestimated, and white British individuals and females predominated among donors. Rises in breadth and depth of Spike-specific TCRs came after two AZD1222 doses. Repertoires were sampled only after the peak T cell response.

Method: immunoSEQ multiplex PCR; TCRdb's copy keeps in-frame clones and lacks some. The data contain some 70,000 clones, about 80% of them singletons. Whether given at about 4 or about 12 weeks, second doses were pooled. The germline gives CDR1 MGHRA, CDR2 YSYEKL. V lost 3 bases, J lost 2 bases, and 4 bases stayed unmatched. There are 15 residues in the CDR3. The rearrangement links TRBV4-1 to TRBJ1-5; 7 bases line up with TRBD1. This receptor was identified in an adult who received the AZD1222 COVID-19 vaccine. This material consisted of peripheral blood, taken 28 days after the second AZD1222 dose. CDR3 sequence (DNA): TGCGCCAGCAGCCAGGTAGGGACAGGCAATCAGCCCCAGCATTTT. Translation: CASSQVGTGNQPQHF.